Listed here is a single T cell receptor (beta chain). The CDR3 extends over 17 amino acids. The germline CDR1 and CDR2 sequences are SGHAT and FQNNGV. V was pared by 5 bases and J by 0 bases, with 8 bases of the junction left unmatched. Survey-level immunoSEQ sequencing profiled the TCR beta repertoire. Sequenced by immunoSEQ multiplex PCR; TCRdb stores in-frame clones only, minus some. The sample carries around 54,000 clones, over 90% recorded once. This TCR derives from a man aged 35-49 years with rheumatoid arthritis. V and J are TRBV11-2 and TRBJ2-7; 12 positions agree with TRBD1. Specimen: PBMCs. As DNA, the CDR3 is TGTGCCAGCAGCCCAACTGGGACAGGGGGCATCTCCTACGAGCAGTACTTC. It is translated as CASSPTGTGGISYEQYF.